A single sample is the source of the 8 T cell receptor beta chains below, sequenced in a study of early T cells in non-severe SARS-CoV-2 infection. Using its own MiXCR run on the 5' RACE reads, TCRdb lists one record per CDR3 protein. The table shows about 17,000 distinct CDR3 sequences, with around 6% occurring only once. This material consisted of whole blood, taken at baseline. The receptors shown here come from an adult who was a healthcare worker with PCR-confirmed SARS-CoV-2 infection or an uninfected control (not recorded which).

This clonotype was seen ten or more times. The rearrangement joins TRBV7-8 to TRBJ2-7, with 7 positions matching TRBD2. Germline V gene sequence: CDR1 SGHVS, CDR2 FQNEAQ. This CDR3 comprises 14 residues. V trimming: 6 bases; J trimming: 5 bases; junction bases outside the gene matches: 10. The CDR3 region has the DNA TGTGCCAGCAGATGGGGGGAGGGTAGGGACGAGCAGTACTTC. Translated: CASRWGEGRDEQYF.

This clonotype was observed at least ten times. V is TRBV6-2 or TRBV6-3 and J is TRBJ1-1, with D possibly matching TRBD1 (5 bases). Trimming took off 0 bases at V and 6 bases at J, with 17 bases between the two ends. Per germline, CDR1 MNHEY and CDR2 SVGEGT. This CDR3 is 16 amino acids long. The CDR3 DNA follows: TGTGCCAGCAGTTACTCGGCATACCCCTCGGGGCCTGAAGCTTTCTTT. It specifies CASSYSAYPSGPEAFF.

The J gene is TRBJ1-1, the V gene TRBV6-1; 9 bases are shared with TRBD1. The germline V gene has CDR1 MNHNS and CDR2 SASEGT. With 6 bases clipped from V and 3 bases from J, the junction kept 8 bases outside the gene matches. This CDR3 region has 15 residues. The CDR3 bases are TGTGCCAGCAGACCCTACCGGGACAGGGACACTGAAGCTTTCTTT. It translates to CASRPYRDRDTEAFF.

This clonotype showed up many times. The rearrangement links TRBV7-8 to TRBJ2-7, with D perhaps matching TRBD2 (6 bases). The germline CDR1 and CDR2 sequences are SGHVS and FQNEAQ. The CDR3 is 15 amino acids. V lost 1 base to trimming and J lost 7 bases, with 17 bases between them. CDR3 region: CASSLEAGSGREQYF. The CDR3 DNA sequence: TGTGCCAGCAGCTTAGAGGCGGGGTCAGGGAGGGAGCAGTACTTC.

In this sample, this clonotype turned up many times. The rearrangement joins TRBV6-6 to TRBJ1-1; D is uncertain. In germline, CDR1 is MNHNY, CDR2 SVGAGI (reference sequence). This CDR3 is built from 16 residues. The germline V and J ends were trimmed by 2 bases and 2 bases, with 15 bases remaining between them. CDR3 amino acids: CASSYGFGALNTEAFF. The CDR3 DNA sequence: TGTGCCAGCAGTTACGGTTTCGGAGCACTCAACACTGAAGCTTTCTTT.

This clonotype occurred many times. The CDR3 DNA is TGTGCCAGCACCTTCCAAGGGAGGTCGAACACTGAAGCTTTCTTT. Translated, it gives CASTFQGRSNTEAFF. The chain couples TRBV12-3 or TRBV12-4 to TRBJ1-1; D is undetermined. The CDR3 has 15 residues. V was cut by 7 bases and J by 1 base, with 16 bases left in between.

Ten or more counts support this clonotype. The chain has TRBV19 and TRBJ1-2, with a tentative D call TRBD1 (6 bases). Trimming stripped 6 bases from V and 9 bases from J, with 26 bases between. The CDR3 spans 16 residues. Germline V gene sequence: CDR1 LNHDA, CDR2 SQIVND (reference sequence). The CDR3 spells CASSARDFGQWVRYTF. The DNA for the CDR3 is TGTGCCAGTAGCGCCCGAGATTTCGGACAGTGGGTGCGCTACACCTTC.

This clonotype was recorded many times. The chain couples TRBV20-1 to TRBJ1-1, with no clear D. Germline lookup yields CDR1 DFQATT and CDR2 SNEGSKA (reference sequence). V dropped 4 bases and J dropped 5 bases, with 23 bases sitting between them. The CDR3 is made up of 16 amino acids. The DNA of the CDR3 is TGCAGTGCTACGATGCCGAGGAGGGCCCCGGGAACTGAAGCTTTCTTT. It yields the protein CSATMPRRAPGTEAFF.